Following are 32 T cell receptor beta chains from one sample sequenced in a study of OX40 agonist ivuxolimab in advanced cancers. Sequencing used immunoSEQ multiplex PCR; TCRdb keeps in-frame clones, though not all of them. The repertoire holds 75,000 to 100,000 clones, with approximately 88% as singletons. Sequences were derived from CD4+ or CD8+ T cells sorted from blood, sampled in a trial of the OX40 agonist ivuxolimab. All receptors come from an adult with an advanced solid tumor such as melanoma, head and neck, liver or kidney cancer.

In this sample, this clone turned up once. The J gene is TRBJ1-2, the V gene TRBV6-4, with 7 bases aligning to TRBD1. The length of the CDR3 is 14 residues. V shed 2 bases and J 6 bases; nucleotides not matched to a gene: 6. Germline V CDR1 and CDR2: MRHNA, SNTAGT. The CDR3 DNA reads TGTGCCAGCAGTGACGGGAACAGGGGCCATGGCTACACCTTC. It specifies CASSDGNRGHGYTF.

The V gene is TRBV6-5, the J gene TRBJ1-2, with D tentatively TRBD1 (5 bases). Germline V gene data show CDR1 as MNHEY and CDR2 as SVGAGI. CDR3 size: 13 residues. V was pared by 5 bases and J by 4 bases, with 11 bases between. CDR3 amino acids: CASSNDRFYGYTF. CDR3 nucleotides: TGTGCCAGCAGTAACGACAGATTCTATGGCTACACCTTC.

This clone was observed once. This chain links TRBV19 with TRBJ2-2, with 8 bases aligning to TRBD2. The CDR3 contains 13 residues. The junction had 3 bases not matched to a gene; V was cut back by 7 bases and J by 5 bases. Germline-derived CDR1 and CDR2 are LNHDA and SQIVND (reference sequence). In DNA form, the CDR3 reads TGTGCCAGTACCCGGGGGGGGACCGGGGAGCTGTTTTTT. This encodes CASTRGGTGELFF.

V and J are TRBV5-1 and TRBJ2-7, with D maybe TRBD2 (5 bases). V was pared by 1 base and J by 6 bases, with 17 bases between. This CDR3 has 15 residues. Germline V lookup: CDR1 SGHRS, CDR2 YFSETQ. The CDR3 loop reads CASSLSTSGVSEQYF. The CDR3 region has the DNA TGCGCCAGCAGCTTGTCCACTAGTGGGGTATCCGAGCAGTACTTC.

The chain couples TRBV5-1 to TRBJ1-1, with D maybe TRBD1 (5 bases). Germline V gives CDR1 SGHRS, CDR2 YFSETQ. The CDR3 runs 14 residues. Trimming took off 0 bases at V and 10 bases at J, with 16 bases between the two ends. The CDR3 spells CASSLVGQSGRAFF. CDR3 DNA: TGCGCCAGCAGCTTGGTCGGGCAATCAGGGAGAGCTTTCTTT.

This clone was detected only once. In DNA, the CDR3 is TGTGCCAGCAGAGCGGCGGTTTCCTACGAGCAGTACTTC. It yields the protein CASRAAVSYEQYF. This rearrangement joins TRBV6-5 to TRBJ2-7; D might be TRBD2 (5 bases). V was pared by 6 bases and J by 1 base, with 10 bases between. The CDR3 is 13 amino acids. Germline CDR1 and CDR2: MNHEY and SVGAGI.

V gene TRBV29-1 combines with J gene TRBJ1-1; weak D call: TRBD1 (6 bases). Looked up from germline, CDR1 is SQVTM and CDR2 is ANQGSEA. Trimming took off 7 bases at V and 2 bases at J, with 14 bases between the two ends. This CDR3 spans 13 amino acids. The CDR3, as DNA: TGCAGCGCCAGGGATGGGGGCAACACTGAAGCTTTCTTT. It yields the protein CSARDGGNTEAFF.

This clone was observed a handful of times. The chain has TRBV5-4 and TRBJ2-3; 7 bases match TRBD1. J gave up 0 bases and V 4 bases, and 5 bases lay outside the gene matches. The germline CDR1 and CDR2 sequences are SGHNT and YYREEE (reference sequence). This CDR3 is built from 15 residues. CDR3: CASSRDSSSTDTQYF. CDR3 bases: TGTGCCAGCAGCCGGGACAGTTCTAGCACAGATACGCAGTATTTT.

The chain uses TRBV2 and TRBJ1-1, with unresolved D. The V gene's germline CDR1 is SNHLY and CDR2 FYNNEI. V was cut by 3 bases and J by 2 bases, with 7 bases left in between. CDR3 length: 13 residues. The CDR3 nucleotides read TGTGCCAGCAGTGAGGAGATTAACACTGAAGCTTTCTTT. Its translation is CASSEEINTEAFF.

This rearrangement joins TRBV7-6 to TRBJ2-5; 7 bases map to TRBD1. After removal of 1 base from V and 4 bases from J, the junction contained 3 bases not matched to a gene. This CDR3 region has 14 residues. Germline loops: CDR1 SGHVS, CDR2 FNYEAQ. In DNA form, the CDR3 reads TGTGCCAGCAGCTTAGAGGGGGCTCGAGAGACCCAGTACTTC. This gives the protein CASSLEGARETQYF.

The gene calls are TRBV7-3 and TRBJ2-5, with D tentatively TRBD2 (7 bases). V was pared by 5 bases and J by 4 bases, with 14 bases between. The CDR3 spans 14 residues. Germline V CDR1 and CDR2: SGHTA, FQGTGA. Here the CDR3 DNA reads TGTGCCAGCAGCCCCCGCGGGGGCAGAGAGACCCAGTACTTC. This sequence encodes CASSPRGGRETQYF.

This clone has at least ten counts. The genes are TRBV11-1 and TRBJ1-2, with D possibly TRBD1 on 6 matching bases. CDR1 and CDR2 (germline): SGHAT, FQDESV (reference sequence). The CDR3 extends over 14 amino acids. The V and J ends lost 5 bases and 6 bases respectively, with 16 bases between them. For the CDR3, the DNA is TGTGCCAGCAGCCCACGTCCAGGGGCAGATGGCTACACCTTC. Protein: CASSPRPGADGYTF.

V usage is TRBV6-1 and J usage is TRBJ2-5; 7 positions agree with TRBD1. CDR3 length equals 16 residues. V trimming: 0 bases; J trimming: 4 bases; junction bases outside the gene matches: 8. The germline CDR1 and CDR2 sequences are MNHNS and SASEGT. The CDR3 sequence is CASSEALGDSTETQYF. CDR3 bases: TGTGCCAGCAGTGAAGCGCTGGGGGACAGTACAGAGACCCAGTACTTC.

This CDR3 reads CASSQEGVGQPQHF. The CDR3 DNA sequence: TGCGCCAGCAGCCAAGAGGGGGTTGGTCAGCCCCAGCATTTT. The V gene is TRBV4-3, the J gene TRBJ1-5, with a possible D match to TRBD1 (5 bases). Trimming left V 0 bases short and J 6 bases short, with 9 bases between. Germline loops: CDR1 LGHNA, CDR2 YSLEER. This CDR3 comprises 14 residues.

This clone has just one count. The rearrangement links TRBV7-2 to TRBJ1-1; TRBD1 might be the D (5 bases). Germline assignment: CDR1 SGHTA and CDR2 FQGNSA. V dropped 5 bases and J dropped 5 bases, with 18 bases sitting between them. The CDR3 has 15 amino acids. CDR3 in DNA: TGTGCCAGCAGCAGAGCGGGGGGAGGGAGGACTGAAGCTTTCTTT. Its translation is CASSRAGGGRTEAFF. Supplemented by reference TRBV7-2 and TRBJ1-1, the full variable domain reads GAGVSQSPSNKVTEKGKDVELRCDPISGHTALYWYRQSLGQGLEFLIYFQGNSAPDKSGLPSDRFSAERTGGSVSTLTIQRTQQEDSAVYLCASSRAGGGRTEAFFGQGTRLTVV.

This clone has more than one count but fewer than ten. The CDR3 DNA sequence: TGTGCCAGCAGTGAACTCGGGGGGATGTACACTGAAGCTTTCTTT. This gives the protein CASSELGGMYTEAFF. The chain links TRBV2 to TRBJ1-1, with D possibly being TRBD1 (5 bases). The CDR3 has 15 residues. The germline V gene has CDR1 SNHLY and CDR2 FYNNEI. V dropped 2 bases and J dropped 3 bases, with 13 bases sitting between them.

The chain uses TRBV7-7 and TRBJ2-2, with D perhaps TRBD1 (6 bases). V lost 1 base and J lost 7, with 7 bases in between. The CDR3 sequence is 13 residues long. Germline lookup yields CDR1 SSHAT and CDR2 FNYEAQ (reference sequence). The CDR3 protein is CASSLGGRGELFF. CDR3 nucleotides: TGTGCCAGCAGCTTAGGGGGGCGCGGGGAGCTGTTTTTT.

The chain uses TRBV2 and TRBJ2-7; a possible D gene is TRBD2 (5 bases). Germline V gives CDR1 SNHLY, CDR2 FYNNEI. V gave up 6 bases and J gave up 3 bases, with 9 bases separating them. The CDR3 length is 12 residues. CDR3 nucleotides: TGTGCCAGCAGAGGGAGCTACTACGAGCAGTACTTC. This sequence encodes CASRGSYYEQYF. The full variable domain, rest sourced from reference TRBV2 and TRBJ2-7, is EPEVTQTPSHQVTQMGQEVILRCVPISNHLYFYWYRQILGQKVEFLVSFYNNEISEKSEIFDDQFSVERPDGSNFTLKIRSTKLEDSAMYFCASRGSYYEQYFGPGTRLTVT.

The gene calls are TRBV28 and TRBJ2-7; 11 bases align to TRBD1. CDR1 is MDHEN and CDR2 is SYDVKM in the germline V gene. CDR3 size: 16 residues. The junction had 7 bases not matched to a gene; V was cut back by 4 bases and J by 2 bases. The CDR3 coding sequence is TGTGCCAGCAGTTCCACCGGGACAGGGGGTACCTACGAGCAGTACTTC. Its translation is CASSSTGTGGTYEQYF.

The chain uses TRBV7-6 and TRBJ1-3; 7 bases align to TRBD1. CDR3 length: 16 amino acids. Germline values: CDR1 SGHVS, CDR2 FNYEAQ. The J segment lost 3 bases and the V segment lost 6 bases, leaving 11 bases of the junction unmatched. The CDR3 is CASSLGGRGFGNTIYF. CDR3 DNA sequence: TGTGCCAGCAGTCTCGGGGGCAGGGGGTTTGGAAACACCATATATTTT.

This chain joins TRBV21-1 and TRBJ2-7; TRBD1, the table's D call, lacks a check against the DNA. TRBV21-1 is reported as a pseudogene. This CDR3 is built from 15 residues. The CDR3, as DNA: TGTGCCAGCAGCAAGGGTGACAGGGGAAAGGACGAGCAGTACTTC. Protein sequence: CASSKGDRGKDEQYF.

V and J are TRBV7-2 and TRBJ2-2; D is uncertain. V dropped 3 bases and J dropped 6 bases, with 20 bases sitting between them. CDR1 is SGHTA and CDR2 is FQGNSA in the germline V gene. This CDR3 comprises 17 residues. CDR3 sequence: CASSFWARSVPAGELFF. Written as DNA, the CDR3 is TGTGCCAGCAGCTTCTGGGCCAGGTCTGTCCCGGCCGGGGAGCTGTTTTTT.

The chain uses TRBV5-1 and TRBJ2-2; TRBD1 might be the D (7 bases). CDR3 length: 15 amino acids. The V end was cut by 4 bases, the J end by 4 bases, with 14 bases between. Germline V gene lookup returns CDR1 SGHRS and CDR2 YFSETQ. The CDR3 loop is CASSPAGGITGELFF. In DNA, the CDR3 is TGCGCCAGCAGCCCCGCAGGGGGGATCACCGGGGAGCTGTTTTTT.

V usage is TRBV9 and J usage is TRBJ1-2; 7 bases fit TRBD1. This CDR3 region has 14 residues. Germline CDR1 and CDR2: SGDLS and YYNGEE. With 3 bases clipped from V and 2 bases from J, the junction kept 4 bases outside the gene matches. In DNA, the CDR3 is TGTGCCAGCAGCGCCACGGGACAGAACTATGGCTACACCTTC. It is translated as CASSATGQNYGYTF. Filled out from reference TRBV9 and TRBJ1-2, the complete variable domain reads DSGVTQTPKHLITATGQRVTLRCSPRSGDLSVYWYQQSLDQGLQFLIQYYNGEERAKGNILERFSAQQFPDLHSELNLSSLELGDSALYFCASSATGQNYGYTFGSGTRLTVV.

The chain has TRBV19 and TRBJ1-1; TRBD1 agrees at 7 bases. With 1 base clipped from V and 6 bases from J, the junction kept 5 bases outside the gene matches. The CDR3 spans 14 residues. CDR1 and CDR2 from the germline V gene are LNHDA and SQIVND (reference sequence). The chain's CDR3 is CASSIGQGAPEAFF. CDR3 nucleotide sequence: TGTGCCAGTAGTATAGGACAGGGTGCACCTGAAGCTTTCTTT.

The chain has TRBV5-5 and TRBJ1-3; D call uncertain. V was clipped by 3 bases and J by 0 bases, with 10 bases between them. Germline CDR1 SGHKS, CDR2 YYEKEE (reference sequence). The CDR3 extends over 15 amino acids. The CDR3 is CASSSPASSGNTIYF. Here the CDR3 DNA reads TGTGCCAGCAGCTCTCCAGCGAGCTCTGGAAACACCATATATTTT.

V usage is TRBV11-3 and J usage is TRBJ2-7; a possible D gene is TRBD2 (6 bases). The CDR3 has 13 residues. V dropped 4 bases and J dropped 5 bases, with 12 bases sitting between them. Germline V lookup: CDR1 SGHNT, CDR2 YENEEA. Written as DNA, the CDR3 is TGTGCCAGCAGCTCTCAGGGAGGTGACGAGCAGTACTTC. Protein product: CASSSQGGDEQYF.

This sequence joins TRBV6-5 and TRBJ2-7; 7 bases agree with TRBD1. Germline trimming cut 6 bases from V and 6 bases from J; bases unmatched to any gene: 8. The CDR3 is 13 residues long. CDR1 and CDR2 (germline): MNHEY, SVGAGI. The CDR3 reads CASRPGTALEQYF. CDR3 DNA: TGTGCCAGCAGGCCCGGGACAGCCCTCGAGCAGTACTTC.

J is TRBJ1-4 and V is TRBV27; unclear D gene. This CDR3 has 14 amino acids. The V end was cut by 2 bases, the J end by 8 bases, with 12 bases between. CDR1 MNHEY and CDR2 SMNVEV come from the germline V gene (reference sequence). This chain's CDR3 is CASSLENDPEKLFF. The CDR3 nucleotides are TGTGCCAGCAGTTTAGAAAATGACCCCGAAAAACTGTTTTTT.

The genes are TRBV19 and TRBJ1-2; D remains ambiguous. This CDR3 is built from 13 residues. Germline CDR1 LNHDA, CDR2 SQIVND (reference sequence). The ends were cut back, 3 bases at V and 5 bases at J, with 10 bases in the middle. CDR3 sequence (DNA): TGTGCCAGTAGTATTAGCGGATCTTATGGCTACACCTTC. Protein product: CASSISGSYGYTF.

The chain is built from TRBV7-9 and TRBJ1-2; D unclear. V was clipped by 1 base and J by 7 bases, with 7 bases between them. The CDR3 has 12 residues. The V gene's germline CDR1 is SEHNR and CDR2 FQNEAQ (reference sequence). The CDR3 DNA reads TGTGCCAGCAGCTTAGTCCCCAGTGGCTACACCTTC. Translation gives CASSLVPSGYTF.

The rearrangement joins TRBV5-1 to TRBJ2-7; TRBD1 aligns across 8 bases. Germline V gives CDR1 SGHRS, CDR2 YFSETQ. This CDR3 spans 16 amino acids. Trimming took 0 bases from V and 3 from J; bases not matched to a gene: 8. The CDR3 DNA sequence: TGCGCCAGCAGCTTGGGGGCAGGGGGCTTCATCTACGAGCAGTACTTC. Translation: CASSLGAGGFIYEQYF.